A single sample gave rise to the 21 T cell receptor beta chains below, sequenced in a study of human T cells and chemical hapten exposure. MiXCR, applied by TCRdb to the RACE reads, yields one record per CDR3 protein. The sample yields about 400,000 distinct CDR3 sequences, about 6% seen once. Time point here: patch test 2, 6 weeks after DPC sensitization. Treatment of the sample: therapeutic diphenylcyclopropenone sensitization with weekly scalp DPC. The sequenced sample was whole blood, obtained in connection with sensitization to the hapten diphenylcyclopropenone (DPC). These receptors originate from a woman younger than 30 with alopecia areata. Some clones in this sample may be carry-over from other donors' samples.

J is TRBJ1-1 and V is TRBV20-1; 8 bases fit TRBD1. The CDR3 runs 14 residues. Germline CDR1 DFQATT, CDR2 SNEGSKA (reference sequence). Trimming cost V 4 bases and J 1 base; bases outside gene matches: 5. CDR3 DNA: TGCAGTGCTATGACAGGGGCGACGAACACTGAAGCTTTCTTT. This gives the protein CSAMTGATNTEAFF.

The chain combines TRBV12-3 or TRBV12-4 with TRBJ1-2; 7 positions match TRBD1. The V gene end was trimmed by 5 bases and the J gene end by 6 bases; junction bases not matched to a gene: 9. The CDR3 is 14 residues long. The CDR3 spells CASSPTDRVDGYTF. The DNA of the CDR3 is TGTGCCAGCAGTCCTACCGACAGGGTGGATGGCTACACCTTC.

This clonotype is a singleton in its sample. The chain joins TRBV24-1 to TRBJ2-5; 7 bases align to TRBD2. There are 15 residues in the CDR3. Germline values: CDR1 KGHDR, CDR2 SFDVKD. V lost 3 bases, J lost 5 bases, and 8 bases stayed unmatched. The DNA of the CDR3 is TGTGCCACCAGTGATCCCACTAGCGAGGCGGAGACCCAGTACTTC. Translation gives CATSDPTSEAETQYF.

In its sample, this clonotype was seen a few times. This chain joins TRBV12-3 or TRBV12-4 and TRBJ1-4; D possibly corresponds to TRBD1 (5 bases). V was clipped by 3 bases and J by 8 bases, with 16 bases between them. CDR3 length: 15 residues. CDR3 DNA sequence: TGTGCCAGCAGTTTTGGGACGGGCCTTTGGGAAAAACTGTTTTTT. It codes for CASSFGTGLWEKLFF.

This clonotype has more than one count but fewer than ten. The chain employs TRBV3-1 and TRBJ1-1; D is possibly TRBD1 (5 bases). The CDR3 has 14 residues. V was trimmed by 4 bases and J by 3 bases, leaving 12 bases between them. Germline lookup yields CDR1 LGHDT and CDR2 YNNKEL (reference sequence). CDR3 in amino acids: CASSLSSGYTEAFF. The CDR3 nucleotides read TGTGCCAGCAGCCTCAGTTCAGGGTACACTGAAGCTTTCTTT. Variable domain in full (rest from reference TRBV3-1 and TRBJ1-1): DTAVSQTPKYLVTQMGNDKSIKCEQNLGHDTMYWYKQDSKKFLKIMFSYNNKELIINETVPNRFSPKSPDKAHLNLHINSLELGDSAVYFCASSLSSGYTEAFFGQGTRLTVV.

This clonotype occurred a few times. The chain carries TRBV7-9 and TRBJ2-1, with 10 bases matching TRBD1. Germline CDR1 is SEHNR and CDR2 is FQNEAQ (reference sequence). The CDR3 is made up of 14 amino acids. V lost 5 bases, J lost 8 bases, and 6 bases stayed unmatched. This CDR3 reads CASSAGQGRYEQFF. Written as DNA, the CDR3 is TGTGCCAGCAGCGCGGGACAGGGGCGCTATGAGCAGTTCTTC.

Ten or more counts support this clonotype. V gene TRBV6-5 combines with J gene TRBJ1-4, with D uncertain. There are 13 residues in the CDR3. Trimming removed 10 bases at V and 6 bases at J, with 15 bases between. CDR1 MNHEY and CDR2 SVGAGI come from the germline V gene. In DNA, the CDR3 is TGTGCCACCGCGCGTGGGCCTCATGAAAAACTGTTTTTT. The encoded protein is CATARGPHEKLFF.

This clonotype was observed a handful of times. The J gene is TRBJ1-6, the V gene TRBV18, with 7 bases lining up with TRBD1. The length of the CDR3 is 15 residues. Germline values: CDR1 KGHSH, CDR2 LQKENI. The V gene end was trimmed by 0 bases and the J gene end by 9 bases; junction bases not matched to a gene: 5. DNA of the CDR3: TGTGCCAGCTCACCACCAGGGACAGTGGGTTCACCCCTCCACTTT. It is translated as CASSPPGTVGSPLHF.

This clonotype appeared once. A single base separates this from a much larger clone, so it may be a read error. The missing conserved phenylalanine or tryptophan at the end of this CDR3 makes a read error likely. This chain uses TRBV7-2 with TRBJ1-6; 9 nucleotides agree with TRBD1. With 1 base clipped from V and 5 bases from J, the junction kept 6 bases outside the gene matches. Germline V gene sequence: CDR1 SGHTA, CDR2 FQGNSA. The CDR3 covers 17 residues. The CDR3 loop reads CASSLVGTGLNNSPLHY. CDR3 nucleotide sequence: TGTGCCAGCAGCTTAGTCGGGACAGGGTTGAATAATTCACCCCTCCACTAT.

The chain recombines TRBV7-9 with TRBJ2-3; 9 nucleotides align to TRBD1. Germline V gene sequence: CDR1 SEHNR, CDR2 FQNEAQ (reference sequence). V lost 5 bases to trimming and J lost 2 bases; unmatched junction nucleotides: 5. The CDR3 runs 15 residues. The CDR3 loop reads CASSPGQGYTDTQYF. In DNA, the CDR3 is TGTGCCAGCAGCCCGGGACAGGGATACACAGATACGCAGTATTTT.

This clonotype was observed a handful of times. This rearrangement joins TRBV6-2 or TRBV6-3 to TRBJ1-5; D call uncertain. This CDR3 contains 15 residues. Germline V gene sequence: CDR1 MNHEY, CDR2 SVGEGT. Deletions cut 4 bases from V and 0 bases from J, with 10 bases between. The CDR3 DNA reads TGTGCCAGCAGTTTTACGGACGTTAGCAATCAGCCCCAGCATTTT. This codes for CASSFTDVSNQPQHF.

This clonotype was detected ten times or more. The gene calls are TRBV12-3 or TRBV12-4 and TRBJ1-1; 12 bases are a match to TRBD1. The J segment lost 10 bases and the V segment lost 8 bases, leaving 8 bases of the junction unmatched. The CDR3 is 13 residues long. CDR3 residues: CASGGQGATAAFF. The CDR3 DNA follows: TGTGCCAGCGGGGGACAGGGGGCCACCGCAGCTTTCTTT.

This clonotype was picked up a small number of times. In DNA form, the CDR3 reads TGCGCCAGCAGCCCGCGGACGGACGGGGAGACCCAGTACTTC. Protein product: CASSPRTDGETQYF. The rearrangement links TRBV5-1 to TRBJ2-5; D call uncertain. The CDR3 is 14 amino acids. The V gene's germline CDR1 is SGHRS and CDR2 YFSETQ. V lost 4 bases and J lost 5, with 15 bases in between.

This clonotype was picked up many times. The chain employs TRBV20-1 and TRBJ1-4, with D possibly being TRBD1 (5 bases). V was cut by 0 bases and J by 4 bases, with 15 bases left in between. Germline CDR1 is DFQATT and CDR2 is SNEGSKA (reference sequence). The CDR3 length is 16 residues. The CDR3 DNA sequence: TGCAGTGCTAGAGATCTTAGGGGCCCCTTTAATGAAAAACTGTTTTTT. Protein product: CSARDLRGPFNEKLFF.

This clonotype was counted a few times. The rearrangement joins TRBV5-1 to TRBJ2-2, with D possibly being TRBD1 or TRBD2 (5 bases each). The CDR3 has 18 amino acids. The V gene's germline CDR1 is SGHRS and CDR2 YFSETQ. Between the trimmed V and J ends, which lost 2 bases and 3 bases, there was a span of 20 bases. The CDR3 DNA follows: TGCGCCAGCAGCTTCCAATTCAGGGACCGAATCGACACCGGGGAGCTGTTTTTT. Its protein is CASSFQFRDRIDTGELFF. The full variable domain, rest sourced from reference TRBV5-1 and TRBJ2-2, is KAGVTQTPRYLIKTRGQQVTLSCSPISGHRSVSWYQQTPGQGLQFLFEYFSETQRNKGNFPGRFSGRQFSNSRSEMNVSTLELGDSALYLCASSFQFRDRIDTGELFFGEGSRLTVL.

This rearrangement joins TRBV20-1 to TRBJ2-7, with D possibly being TRBD1 (6 bases). The CDR3 covers 13 residues. V lost 6 bases and J 0 bases, leaving 12 bases between the germline ends. Germline V lookup: CDR1 DFQATT, CDR2 SNEGSKA (reference sequence). The CDR3 DNA follows: TGCAGTGCAACGGACAGCTTCTCCTACGAGCAGTACTTC. Translation gives CSATDSFSYEQYF.

At least ten counts were recorded for this clonotype. This sequence joins TRBV6-1 and TRBJ1-5; D gene uncertain. CDR3 length equals 15 residues. The germline V gene encodes CDR1 MNHNS and CDR2 SASEGT. V lost 6 bases and J 0 bases, leaving 12 bases between the germline ends. The CDR3 sequence: CASRGSDYSNQPQHF. CDR3 DNA sequence: TGTGCCAGCAGGGGATCCGATTATAGCAATCAGCCCCAGCATTTT.

The chain joins TRBV4-1 to TRBJ2-2; D ambiguous. Per germline, CDR1 MGHRA and CDR2 YSYEKL. V gave up 7 bases and J gave up 1 base, with 13 bases separating them. The CDR3 runs to 15 residues. The CDR3 DNA is TGCGCCAGCACAACCCGCCATGGGAACACCGGGGAGCTGTTTTTT. Protein product: CASTTRHGNTGELFF.

The chain employs TRBV11-3 and TRBJ2-1; 7 bases map to TRBD2. Germline CDR1 SGHNT, CDR2 YENEEA. CDR3 size: 16 residues. The trim removed 1 base at V and 0 bases at J, leaving 3 bases unmatched. DNA of the CDR3: TGTGCCAGCAGCTTAGGAGCGGGGAGCTCCTACAATGAGCAGTTCTTC. It is translated as CASSLGAGSSYNEQFF.

The chain recombines TRBV20-1 with TRBJ2-1; 7 nucleotides align to TRBD1. CDR1 and CDR2 (germline): DFQATT, SNEGSKA (reference sequence). This CDR3 has 19 amino acids. With 1 base clipped from V and 0 bases from J, the junction kept 15 bases outside the gene matches. The CDR3 sequence is CSARVSPSGTASSYNEQFF. The DNA for the CDR3 is TGCAGTGCTAGAGTATCTCCCTCTGGGACAGCGAGCTCCTACAATGAGCAGTTCTTC.

The table lists this clonotype with many counts. This chain joins TRBV6-2 or TRBV6-3 and TRBJ2-1, with 12 positions matching TRBD2. V lost 4 bases to trimming and J lost 12 bases; unmatched junction nucleotides: 7. Germline CDR1 MNHEY, CDR2 SVGEGT. This CDR3 is 14 amino acids long. The CDR3 coding sequence is TGTGCCAGCAGTTCTCCGACTAGCGGGGGATTGCAGTTCTTC. Protein: CASSSPTSGGLQFF.